These 9 T cell receptor beta chains were all obtained from the same sample, sequenced in a study of T cells in Graves' hyperthyroidism and ophthalmopathy. The investigators amplified TCR beta CDR3 regions from RNA transcripts. Researchers ran a first-round RT-PCR on the TCR CDR3 using the HTBI primer set. One entry per CDR3 protein, called by TCRdb with MiXCR from the multiplex PCR reads. The profile shows some 650,000 distinct CDR3 sequences, more than 15% of them singletons. Sequencing used blood. These receptors all come from a woman aged 40 to 50 with Graves' ophthalmopathy.

This clonotype was picked up many times. The chain recombines TRBV11-2 with TRBJ2-2; D is ambiguous. V was cut by 1 base and J by 4 bases, with 10 bases left in between. The CDR3 contains 15 residues. The germline CDR1 and CDR2 sequences are SGHAT and FQNNGV. The CDR3 loop is CASSLGDPGTGELFF. The CDR3 DNA follows: TGTGCCAGCAGCTTAGGAGACCCTGGCACCGGGGAGCTGTTTTTT.

This chain connects TRBV12-3 or TRBV12-4 to TRBJ2-1; D remains ambiguous. Trimming took off 5 bases at V and 12 bases at J, with 11 bases between the two ends. The CDR3 is 11 amino acids. The CDR3 nucleotides read TGTGCCAGCAGTCTCGGTGTTGGGCAGTTCTTC. This codes for CASSLGVGQFF.

This clonotype was counted ten times or more. This chain uses TRBV3-1 with TRBJ2-1; D is ambiguous. The germline CDR1 and CDR2 sequences are LGHDT and YNNKEL (reference sequence). The CDR3 consists of 13 residues. Trimming removed 1 base at V and 5 bases at J, with 6 bases between. This chain's CDR3 is CASSQVGDNEQFF. The CDR3, as DNA: TGTGCCAGCAGCCAAGTTGGGGACAATGAGCAGTTCTTC.

The table lists this clonotype with a few counts. The J gene is TRBJ2-5, the V gene TRBV7-2; the D gene is possibly TRBD1 (7 bases). The CDR3 totals 15 residues. The ends were cut back, 4 bases at V and 4 bases at J, with 16 bases in the middle. Germline V gene sequence: CDR1 SGHTA, CDR2 FQGNSA. CDR3: CASSSEGASSETQYF. CDR3 DNA sequence: TGTGCCAGCAGCTCGGAGGGGGCCAGTTCAGAGACCCAGTACTTC.

This clonotype was recorded a few times. The rearrangement links TRBV4-1 to TRBJ2-2; TRBD1 aligns across 7 bases. From germline, CDR1 is MGHRA and CDR2 YSYEKL. The CDR3 runs 17 residues. J was trimmed by 0 bases and V by 4 bases; bases with no gene match: 8. The CDR3 loop reads CASSPTTGTANTGELFF. In DNA form, the CDR3 reads TGCGCCAGCAGCCCCACAACCGGGACAGCGAACACCGGGGAGCTGTTTTTT.

The CDR3 DNA reads TGTGCCAGCACCGGACGGCGGGAGGCGAGCTCCTACAATGAGCAGTTCTTC. This gives the protein CASTGRREASSYNEQFF. The chain links TRBV5-5 to TRBJ2-1; the match to TRBD2 covers 8 bases. The trim removed 6 bases at V and 0 bases at J, leaving 11 bases unmatched. The germline V gene has CDR1 SGHKS and CDR2 YYEKEE (reference sequence). This CDR3 is built from 17 residues.

This clonotype was recorded a few times. The chain links TRBV19 to TRBJ1-3; D remains ambiguous. The germline gives CDR1 LNHDA, CDR2 SQIVND (reference sequence). This CDR3 has 16 amino acids. The germline V and J ends were trimmed by 6 bases and 2 bases, with 17 bases remaining between them. This CDR3 is CASSHTPRETGNTIYF. CDR3 DNA sequence: TGTGCCAGTAGCCACACCCCAAGGGAAACTGGAAACACCATATATTTT.

This clonotype was seen just once. J is TRBJ1-2 and V is TRBV2; 7 bases are shared with TRBD1. The ends lost 4 bases at V and 2 bases at J; junction bases unmatched: 13. Germline CDR1 reads SNHLY; CDR2 reads FYNNEI. This CDR3 spans 17 amino acids. CDR3 loop: CASSGFPGTAGNYGYTF. CDR3 sequence (DNA): TGTGCCAGCAGTGGGTTCCCCGGGACAGCAGGGAACTATGGCTACACCTTC.

The chain's CDR3 is CATSRDGLVGGLAFF. The CDR3 region has the DNA TGTGCCACCAGCAGGGACGGCTTGGTGGGGGGGCTAGCTTTCTTT. The chain recombines TRBV15 with TRBJ1-1, with D tentatively TRBD1 (6 bases). This CDR3 comprises 15 residues. Trimming took 3 bases from V and 10 from J, leaving 21 bases between them. Germline CDR1 LNHNV, CDR2 YYDKDF (reference sequence).